These 28 T cell receptor beta chains share one sample of origin, sequenced in a study of cytomegalovirus exposure and HLA in healthy donors. PCR amplification relied on 60 Vbeta primers (plus 13 Jbeta primers). Assay used: immunoSEQ multiplex PCR; TCRdb lists only in-frame clones, some missing. This sample yields around 140,000 clones, of which 82% are seen a single time; 8.1% belongs to the top ten. The sequenced material came from PBMCs. The receptors here all came from a woman aged 50 to 65 in good health and CMV-seropositive.

CDR3 amino acids: CASSLVGSGNTEAFF. The CDR3 nucleotides are TGCGCCAGCAGCTTGGTGGGGAGTGGGAACACTGAAGCTTTCTTT. This chain uses TRBV5-1 with TRBJ1-1, with D hard to call. CDR1 and CDR2 from the germline V gene are SGHRS and YFSETQ. The germline V and J ends were trimmed by 0 bases and 1 base, with 10 bases remaining between them. CDR3 length: 15 residues.

This clone showed up just once. The V gene is TRBV28, the J gene TRBJ2-1; TRBD2 matches at 8 bases. The CDR3 has 15 amino acids. In germline, CDR1 is MDHEN, CDR2 SYDVKM. Unmatched junction bases numbered 7, after V lost 2 bases and J lost 7 bases. The chain's CDR3 is CASSLRSGGGNEQFF. The CDR3 DNA reads as TGTGCCAGCAGTTTAAGGAGCGGGGGCGGGAATGAGCAGTTCTTC. Drawing the rest from reference TRBV28 and TRBJ2-1, the complete variable domain is DVKVTQSSRYLVKRTGEKVFLECVQDMDHENMFWYRQDPGLGLRLIYFSYDVKMKEKGDIPEGYSVSREKKERFSLILESASTNQTSMYLCASSLRSGGGNEQFFGPGTRLTVL.

This rearrangement joins TRBV15 to TRBJ1-6; 7 positions match TRBD1. CDR3 length: 15 amino acids. V was clipped by 4 bases and J by 7 bases; unmatched bases: 7. Germline V gene sequence: CDR1 LNHNV, CDR2 YYDKDF (reference sequence). The CDR3 sequence is CATSIRQGGNSPLHF. The DNA of the CDR3 is TGTGCCACCAGCATTAGACAGGGAGGCAATTCACCCCTCCACTTT.

V and J are TRBV5-4 and TRBJ1-4, with 7 bases fitting TRBD1. V lost 5 bases to trimming and J lost 8 bases; unmatched junction nucleotides: 9. The CDR3 loop spans 14 amino acids. CDR1 is SGHNT and CDR2 is YYREEE in the germline V gene (reference sequence). The CDR3 loop is CASSEGAGREKLFF. DNA of the CDR3: TGTGCCAGCAGTGAGGGGGCCGGGCGGGAAAAACTGTTTTTT. Combining the CDR3 with reference TRBV5-4 and TRBJ1-4 gives the whole variable domain ETGVTQSPTHLIKTRGQQVTLRCSSQSGHNTVSWYQQALGQGPQFIFQYYREEENGRGNFPPRFSGLQFPNYSSELNVNALELDDSALYLCASSEGAGREKLFFGSGTQLSVL.

The rearrangement joins TRBV5-1 to TRBJ2-1, with unresolved D. CDR1 is SGHRS and CDR2 is YFSETQ in the germline V gene. This CDR3 is 16 amino acids long. Deletions cut 0 bases from V and 2 bases from J, with 12 bases between. The CDR3 nucleotides read TGCGCCAGCAGCTTGGGGGTTGGAGCGCCCTACAATGAGCAGTTCTTC. As protein: CASSLGVGAPYNEQFF.

The V and J genes are TRBV5-1 and TRBJ2-7; the D gene is possibly TRBD1 (6 bases). Germline CDR1 and CDR2: SGHRS and YFSETQ. The CDR3 loop spans 15 amino acids. V was clipped by 3 bases and J by 4 bases, with 17 bases between them. This CDR3 is CASSSPGTIRYEQYF. The CDR3 coding sequence is TGCGCCAGCAGCTCCCCCGGGACAATAAGATACGAGCAGTACTTC.

The chain uses TRBV19 and TRBJ1-1; D is uncertain. Germline V gene lookup returns CDR1 LNHDA and CDR2 SQIVND (reference sequence). Trimming shortened V by 4 bases and J by 0 bases, and 9 bases separated the two germline ends. CDR3 size: 14 residues. The CDR3 DNA follows: TGTGCCAGTAGTAAGGAAGCGATGAACACTGAAGCTTTCTTT. Its translation is CASSKEAMNTEAFF.

The gene calls are TRBV28 and TRBJ2-5; D is unclear. The end of the DNA fits TRBJ2-7 better, so the J call may be wrong. The CDR3 is made up of 14 amino acids. In germline, CDR1 is MDHEN, CDR2 SYDVKM. The CDR3 reads CASSSPGVSYEQYF. DNA of the CDR3: TGTGCCAGCAGTTCCCCGGGTGTTTCCTACGAGCAGTACTTC.

V is TRBV6-5 and J is TRBJ2-3, with D perhaps matching TRBD2 (7 bases). This CDR3 region has 16 residues. Trimming removed 3 bases from V and 3 bases from J, with 16 bases in between. In germline, CDR1 is MNHEY, CDR2 SVGAGI. The CDR3 sequence: CASSYRGISGTDTQYF. In nucleotides, the CDR3 is TGTGCCAGCAGTTATAGGGGGATTAGCGGGACAGATACGCAGTATTTT.

This chain connects TRBV29-1 to TRBJ1-2, with a possible D match to TRBD1 (6 bases). CDR3 length: 13 residues. V was clipped by 7 bases and J by 3 bases, with 15 bases between them. The germline CDR1 and CDR2 sequences are SQVTM and ANQGSEA. In DNA form, the CDR3 reads TGCAGCGCCGAAGCGGGACAACACTATGGCTACACCTTC. It specifies CSAEAGQHYGYTF.

The rearrangement links TRBV4-1 to TRBJ2-1; 8 nucleotides align to TRBD2. This CDR3 has 15 amino acids. Per germline, CDR1 MGHRA and CDR2 YSYEKL. V shed 2 bases, J shed 10 bases, and the junction held 10 bases outside the gene matches. This chain's CDR3 is CASSQPREGRGEQFF. The CDR3 DNA reads TGCGCCAGCAGCCAACCTCGGGAGGGCCGGGGAGAGCAGTTCTTC.

This chain uses TRBV11-2 with TRBJ2-5, with a tentative D call TRBD1 (6 bases). The DNA end lines up better with TRBJ2-7; the J call may be wrong. The CDR3 length is 15 residues. In germline, CDR1 is SGHAT, CDR2 FQNNGV. The CDR3 sequence: CASSLGSGDRYEQYF. In DNA, the CDR3 is TGTGCCAGCAGCTTAGGTTCAGGGGATAGGTACGAGCAGTACTTC.

This chain links TRBV5-1 with TRBJ2-7; perhaps TRBD2 as D (5 bases). The CDR3 extends over 15 amino acids. Germline lookup yields CDR1 SGHRS and CDR2 YFSETQ. Trimming removed 4 bases at V and 5 bases at J, with 19 bases between. CDR3 protein: CASSPQPRAGDEQYF. The CDR3 DNA reads TGCGCCAGCAGCCCCCAGCCGCGGGCTGGGGACGAGCAGTACTTC.

This chain joins TRBV14 and TRBJ1-1, with a tentative D call TRBD1 (5 bases). Deletions cut 4 bases from V and 6 bases from J, with 12 bases between. In germline, CDR1 is SGHDN, CDR2 FVKESK. This CDR3 comprises 13 residues. CDR3 in amino acids: CASSLRGGPEAFF. The CDR3 DNA is TGTGCCAGCAGCCTCCGGGGGGGTCCTGAAGCTTTCTTT.

This clone has more than one count but fewer than ten. The chain has TRBV5-6 and TRBJ1-2; possible D gene TRBD1, 6 bases. Trimming stripped 1 base from V and 8 bases from J, with 18 bases between. The CDR3 is made up of 15 amino acids. Per germline, CDR1 SGHDT and CDR2 YYEEEE. The chain's CDR3 is CASSLLAGAPWGYTF. The CDR3 bases are TGTGCCAGCAGCTTGTTGGCAGGGGCTCCGTGGGGCTACACCTTC.

The chain is built from TRBV28 and TRBJ1-5; 7 bases line up with TRBD1. J lost 5 bases, V lost 4 bases, and 5 bases had no gene match. CDR3 size: 14 residues. Germline V lookup: CDR1 MDHEN, CDR2 SYDVKM. CDR3 sequence (DNA): TGTGCCAGCAGTTCTTTTGACAGGGATCAGCCCCAGCATTTT. This translates into CASSSFDRDQPQHF.

The chain uses TRBV2 and TRBJ1-5, with D perhaps matching TRBD1 (5 bases). V lost 7 bases to trimming and J lost 4 bases, with 14 bases between them. Germline V CDR1 and CDR2: SNHLY, FYNNEI. The CDR3 extends over 14 amino acids. The CDR3 loop reads CASKFETANQPQHF. Here the CDR3 DNA reads TGTGCCAGCAAGTTCGAGACAGCAAATCAGCCCCAGCATTTT.

The chain is built from TRBV5-5 and TRBJ1-3; D is unresolved. From germline, CDR1 is SGHKS and CDR2 YYEKEE (reference sequence). The CDR3 runs 14 residues. V was trimmed by 0 bases and J by 3 bases, leaving 7 bases between them. The CDR3 here is CASSLVSFGNTIYF. The CDR3 DNA follows: TGTGCCAGCAGCTTGGTCAGTTTTGGAAACACCATATATTTT.

CDR3 coding DNA: TGCAGCGTTGGCCCTGGGGAGGGGAGCGGCTACACCTTC. It specifies CSVGPGEGSGYTF. The V gene is TRBV29-1, the J gene TRBJ1-2, with D possibly matching TRBD1 (5 bases). CDR1 SQVTM and CDR2 ANQGSEA come from the germline V gene. The CDR3 is 13 residues long. Trimming left V 4 bases short and J 8 bases short, with 17 bases between.

V is TRBV11-2 and J is TRBJ2-5; TRBD2 matches at 9 bases. The DNA end favors TRBJ2-7, so the J call may be wrong. Per germline, CDR1 SGHAT and CDR2 FQNNGV. The CDR3 sequence is 15 residues long. The CDR3 reads CASSLGRGGFNEQYF. CDR3 coding DNA: TGTGCCAGCAGCTTAGGGCGGGGGGGCTTCAACGAGCAGTACTTC.

This chain links TRBV28 with TRBJ1-1; D may be TRBD1 (5 bases). The germline V gene encodes CDR1 MDHEN and CDR2 SYDVKM. CDR3 size: 16 residues. V was pared by 8 bases and J by 10 bases, with 29 bases between. The CDR3 nucleotides read TGTGCCAGCCTAGACAGCTCGGCGGTTCGTGGGGCAGGAGCTTTCTTT. This sequence encodes CASLDSSAVRGAGAFF. Full variable domain (rest looked up from reference TRBV28 and TRBJ1-1): DVKVTQSSRYLVKRTGEKVFLECVQDMDHENMFWYRQDPGLGLRLIYFSYDVKMKEKGDIPEGYSVSREKKERFSLILESASTNQTSMYLCASLDSSAVRGAGAFFGQGTRLTVV.

The chain links TRBV5-1 to TRBJ1-3; D is perhaps TRBD1 (6 bases). The CDR3 consists of 14 residues. The V and J ends lost 0 bases and 7 bases respectively, with 11 bases between them. CDR1 SGHRS and CDR2 YFSETQ come from the germline V gene. The CDR3 protein is CASSLEGVSNTIYF. In nucleotides, the CDR3 is TGCGCCAGCAGCTTGGAGGGGGTCTCTAACACCATATATTTT.

The V and J genes are TRBV6-6 and TRBJ1-3; TRBD1 is a possible D gene (6 bases). V was trimmed by 7 bases and J by 2 bases, leaving 9 bases between them. There are 13 residues in the CDR3. CDR1 and CDR2 (germline): MNHNY, SVGAGI (reference sequence). The CDR3 DNA reads as TGTGCCAGCATGGCAGGGGCTGGAAACACCATATATTTT. Protein sequence: CASMAGAGNTIYF.

The genes are TRBV19 and TRBJ1-5; D gene ambiguous. The V end lost 5 bases, the J end lost 1 base, and 15 bases lay between the germline ends. The CDR3 runs 16 residues. Germline V gene lookup returns CDR1 LNHDA and CDR2 SQIVND (reference sequence). The CDR3 nucleotides are TGTGCCAGTAGTCCCCGGTCGGGTCCAAGCAATCAGCCCCAGCATTTT. Translation gives CASSPRSGPSNQPQHF.

The rearrangement links TRBV11-2 to TRBJ2-7, with 8 bases lining up with TRBD1. V was pared by 5 bases and J by 12 bases, with 18 bases of the junction left unmatched. Germline CDR1 and CDR2: SGHAT and FQNNGV. The CDR3 consists of 15 residues. In DNA, the CDR3 is TGTGCCAGCAGCCCAGGGACAGGCGATAGGGGATGGTCGTACTTC. Protein: CASSPGTGDRGWSYF.

This clone appeared a few times. The junction departs from the called germline gene at one end, perhaps through a read error. V is TRBV7-9 and J is TRBJ2-2, with 9 positions matching TRBD2. This CDR3 region has 16 residues. Germline CDR1 and CDR2: SEHNR and FQNEAQ (reference sequence). This chain's CDR3 is CSSSTRTSENTGELFF. DNA for the CDR3: TGTTCCAGCAGCACTCGGACTAGCGAGAACACCGGGGAGCTGTTTTTT.

The chain is built from TRBV28 and TRBJ2-7; D unresolved. The germline V gene encodes CDR1 MDHEN and CDR2 SYDVKM. The V and J ends lost 1 base and 2 bases respectively, with 3 bases between them. There are 12 residues in the CDR3. CDR3 sequence: CASSLSAYEQYF. CDR3 nucleotide sequence: TGTGCCAGCAGTTTATCCGCCTACGAGCAGTACTTC.

V is TRBV15 and J is TRBJ1-1; 9 bases are a match to TRBD1. The germline V gene has CDR1 LNHNV and CDR2 YYDKDF (reference sequence). The CDR3 has 13 residues. The V segment lost 5 bases and the J segment 5 bases; nucleotides outside the gene matches: 3. Here the CDR3 DNA reads TGTGCCACCAGCGGCGACAGGGGGACTGAAGCTTTCTTT. Its translation is CATSGDRGTEAFF.